The clone carrying this T cell receptor beta chain was seen repeatedly, ten times or more. Antigen unknown. Template switching by 5'RACE produced TCR cDNA, adding a universal primer site and UMIs. TCRdb independently ran MiXCR on the 5' RACE reads; one entry per CDR3 protein. The table lists 450,000 to 600,000 distinct CDR3 sequences, approximately 16% of them singletons. The data were obtained in a study of T cells after yellow fever vaccination. Overall study results and limits: Contaminating bulk clonotypes could be abundant in FACS-sorted repertoires. The secondary response was weaker but peaked faster, day 5 versus 15.

The germline CDR1 and CDR2 sequences are ENHRY and SYGVKD. CDR3 size: 13 residues. V lost 3 bases, J lost 6 bases, and 9 bases lay in between. This chain connects TRBV10-3 to TRBJ2-1; D is undetermined. This specimen was PBMCs, taken less than 6 days after the first yellow fever vaccination. The receptor comes from a man between 18 and 29 years old who received the YFV17D yellow fever vaccine. The CDR3 DNA follows: TGTGCCATCAGTGATACATTAATCAATGAGCAGTTCTTC. Translated: CAISDTLINEQFF.